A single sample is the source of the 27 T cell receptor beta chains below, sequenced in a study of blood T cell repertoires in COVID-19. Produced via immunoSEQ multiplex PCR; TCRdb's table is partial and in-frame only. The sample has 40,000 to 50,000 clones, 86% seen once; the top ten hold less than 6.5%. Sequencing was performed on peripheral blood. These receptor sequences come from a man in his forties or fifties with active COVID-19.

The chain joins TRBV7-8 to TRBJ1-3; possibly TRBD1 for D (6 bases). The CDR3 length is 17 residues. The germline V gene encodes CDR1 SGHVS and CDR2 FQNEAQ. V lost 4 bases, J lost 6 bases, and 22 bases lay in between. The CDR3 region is CASSYYGVGAVENTIYF. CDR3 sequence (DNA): TGTGCCAGCAGCTATTATGGGGTGGGGGCGGTGGAAAACACCATATATTTT.

CDR3 DNA sequence: TGTGCCAGCAGTGTGACGGGGACCTACGAGCAGTACTTC. Its translation is CASSVTGTYEQYF. The V and J genes are TRBV25-1 and TRBJ2-7; D is perhaps TRBD2 (5 bases). Germline V gene data show CDR1 as MGHDK and CDR2 as SYGVNS. Trimming took 4 bases from V and 2 from J, leaving 9 bases between them. The CDR3 loop spans 13 amino acids.

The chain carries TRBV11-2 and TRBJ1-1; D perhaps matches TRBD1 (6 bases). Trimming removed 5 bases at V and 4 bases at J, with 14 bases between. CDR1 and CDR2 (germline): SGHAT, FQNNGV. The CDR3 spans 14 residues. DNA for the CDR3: TGTGCCAGCAGCCCCTCGGGAGGGGGCACTGAAGCTTTCTTT. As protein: CASSPSGGGTEAFF.

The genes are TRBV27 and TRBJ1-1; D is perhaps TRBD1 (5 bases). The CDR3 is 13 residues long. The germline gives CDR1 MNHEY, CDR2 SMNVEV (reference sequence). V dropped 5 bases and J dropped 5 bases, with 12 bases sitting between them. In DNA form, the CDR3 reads TGTGCCAGCAGTGCTGGGGCTGGGACTGAAGCTTTCTTT. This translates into CASSAGAGTEAFF.

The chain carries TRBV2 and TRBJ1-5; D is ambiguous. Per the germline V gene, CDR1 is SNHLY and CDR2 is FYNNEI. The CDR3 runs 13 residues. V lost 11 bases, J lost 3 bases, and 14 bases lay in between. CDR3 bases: TGTGCCGGGCGACGGGGATTCAATCAGCCCCAGCATTTT. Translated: CAGRRGFNQPQHF.

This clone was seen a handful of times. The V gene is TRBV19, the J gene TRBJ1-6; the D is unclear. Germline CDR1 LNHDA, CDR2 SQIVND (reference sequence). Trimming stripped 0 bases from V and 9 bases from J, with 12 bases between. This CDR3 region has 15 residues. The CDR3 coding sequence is TGTGCCAGTAGTATAGATCTACGGGTGGGTTCACCCCTCCACTTT. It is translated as CASSIDLRVGSPLHF. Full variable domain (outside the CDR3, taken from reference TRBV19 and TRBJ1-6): DGGITQSPKYLFRKEGQNVTLSCEQNLNHDAMYWYRQDPGQGLRLIYYSQIVNDFQKGDIAEGYSVSREKKESFPLTVTSAQKNPTAFYLCASSIDLRVGSPLHFGNGTRLTVT.

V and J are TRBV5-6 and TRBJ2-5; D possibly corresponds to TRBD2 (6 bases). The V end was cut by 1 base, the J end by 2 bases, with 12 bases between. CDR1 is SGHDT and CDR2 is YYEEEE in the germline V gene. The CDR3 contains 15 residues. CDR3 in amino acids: CASSLLRGSQETQYF. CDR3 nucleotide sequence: TGTGCCAGCAGCTTGTTGCGGGGTTCACAAGAGACCCAGTACTTC. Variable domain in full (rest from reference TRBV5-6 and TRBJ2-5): DAGVTQSPTHLIKTRGQQVTLRCSPKSGHDTVSWYQQALGQGPQFIFQYYEEEERQRGNFPDRFSGHQFPNYSSELNVNALLLGDSALYLCASSLLRGSQETQYFGPGTRLLVL.

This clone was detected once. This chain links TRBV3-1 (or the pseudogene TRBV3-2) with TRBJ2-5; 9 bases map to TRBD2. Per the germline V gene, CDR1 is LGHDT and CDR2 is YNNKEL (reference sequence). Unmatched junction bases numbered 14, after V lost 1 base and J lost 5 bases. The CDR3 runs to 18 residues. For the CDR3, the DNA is TGTGCCAGCAGCCAAGGTCAGGCGGGAGGGCCGTGGGGGGAGACCCAGTACTTC. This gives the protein CASSQGQAGGPWGETQYF.

CDR3 amino acids: CASSSQREWGYEQYF. CDR3 bases: TGTGCCAGCAGTTCCCAGCGGGAGTGGGGCTACGAGCAGTACTTC. The V call is TRBV27, the J call TRBJ2-7, with TRBD2 identical over 8 bases. The CDR3 sequence is 15 residues long. J lost 3 bases, V lost 4 bases, and 8 bases had no gene match. Germline V gene data show CDR1 as MNHEY and CDR2 as SMNVEV (reference sequence).

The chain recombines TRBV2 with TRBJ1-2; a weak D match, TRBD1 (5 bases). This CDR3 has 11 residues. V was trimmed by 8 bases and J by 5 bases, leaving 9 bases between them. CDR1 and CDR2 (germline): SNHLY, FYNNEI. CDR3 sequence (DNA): TGTGCCAGCGGTCCAGGGTATGGCTACACCTTC. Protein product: CASGPGYGYTF.

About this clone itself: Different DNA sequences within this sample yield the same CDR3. CDR3 nucleotide sequence: TGTGCCAGCAGCTTAGCCGGGGGGGGTCGGGCCCAAGAGACCCAGTACTTC. Amino acids: CASSLAGGGRAQETQYF. The chain has TRBV7-6 and TRBJ2-5; TRBD2 matches at 8 bases. Germline CDR1 and CDR2: SGHVS and FNYEAQ. The CDR3 has 17 residues. Trimming removed 0 bases from V and 1 base from J; junction bases left unmatched: 7.

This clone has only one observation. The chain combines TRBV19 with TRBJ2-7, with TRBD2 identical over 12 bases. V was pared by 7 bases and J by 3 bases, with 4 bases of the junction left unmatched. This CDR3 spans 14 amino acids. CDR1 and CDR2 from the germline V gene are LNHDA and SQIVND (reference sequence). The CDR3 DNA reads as TGTGCCAGTAAGACTAGCGGGAGTGTCTACGAGCAGTACTTC. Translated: CASKTSGSVYEQYF.

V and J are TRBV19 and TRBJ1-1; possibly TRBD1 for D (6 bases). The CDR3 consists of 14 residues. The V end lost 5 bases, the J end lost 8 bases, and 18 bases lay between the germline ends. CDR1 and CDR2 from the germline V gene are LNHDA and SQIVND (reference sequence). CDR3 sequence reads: CASSRDTLEWEAFF. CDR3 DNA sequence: TGTGCCAGTAGTCGGGACACCCTCGAATGGGAAGCTTTCTTT.

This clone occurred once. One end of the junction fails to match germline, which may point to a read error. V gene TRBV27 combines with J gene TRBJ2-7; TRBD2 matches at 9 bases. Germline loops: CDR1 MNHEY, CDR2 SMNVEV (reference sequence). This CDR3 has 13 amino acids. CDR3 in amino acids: CASSSPPSPLAGF. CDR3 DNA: TGTGCCAGCAGTTCCCCGCCCTCGCCACTAGCGGGCTTC.

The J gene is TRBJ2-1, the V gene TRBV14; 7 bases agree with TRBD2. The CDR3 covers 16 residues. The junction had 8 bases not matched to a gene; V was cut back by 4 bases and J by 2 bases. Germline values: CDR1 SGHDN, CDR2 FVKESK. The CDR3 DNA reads TGTGCCAGCAGCCCTACACTAGCGCCACCCTACAATGAGCAGTTCTTC. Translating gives CASSPTLAPPYNEQFF.

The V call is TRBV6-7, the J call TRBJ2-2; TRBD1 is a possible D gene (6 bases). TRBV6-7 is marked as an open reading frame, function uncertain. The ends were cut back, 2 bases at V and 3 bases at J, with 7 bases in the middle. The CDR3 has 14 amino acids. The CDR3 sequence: CASSYRGYTGELFF. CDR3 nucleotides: TGTGCCAGCAGTTACAGGGGGTACACCGGGGAGCTGTTTTTT.

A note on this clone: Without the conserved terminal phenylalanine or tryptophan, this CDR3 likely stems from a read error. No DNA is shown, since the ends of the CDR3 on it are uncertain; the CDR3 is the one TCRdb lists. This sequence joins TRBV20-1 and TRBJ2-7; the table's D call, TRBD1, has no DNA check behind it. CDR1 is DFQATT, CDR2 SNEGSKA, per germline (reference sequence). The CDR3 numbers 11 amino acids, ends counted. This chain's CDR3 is CSASSGGQGLC.

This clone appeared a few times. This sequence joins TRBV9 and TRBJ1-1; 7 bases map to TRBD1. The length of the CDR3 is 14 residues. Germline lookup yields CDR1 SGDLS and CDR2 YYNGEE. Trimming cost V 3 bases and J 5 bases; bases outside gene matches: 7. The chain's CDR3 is CASSAYTGVTEAFF. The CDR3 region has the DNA TGTGCCAGCAGCGCTTACACAGGGGTAACTGAAGCTTTCTTT. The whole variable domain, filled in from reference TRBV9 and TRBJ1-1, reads DSGVTQTPKHLITATGQRVTLRCSPRSGDLSVYWYQQSLDQGLQFLIQYYNGEERAKGNILERFSAQQFPDLHSELNLSSLELGDSALYFCASSAYTGVTEAFFGQGTRLTVV.

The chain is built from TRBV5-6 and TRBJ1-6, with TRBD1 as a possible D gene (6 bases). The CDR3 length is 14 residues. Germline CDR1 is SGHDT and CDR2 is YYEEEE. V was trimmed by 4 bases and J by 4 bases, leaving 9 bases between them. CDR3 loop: CASSPDSYNSPLHF. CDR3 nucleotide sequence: TGTGCCAGCAGCCCGGACAGTTATAATTCACCCCTCCACTTT. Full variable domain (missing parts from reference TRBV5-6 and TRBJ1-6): DAGVTQSPTHLIKTRGQQVTLRCSPKSGHDTVSWYQQALGQGPQFIFQYYEEEERQRGNFPDRFSGHQFPNYSSELNVNALLLGDSALYLCASSPDSYNSPLHFGNGTRLTVT.

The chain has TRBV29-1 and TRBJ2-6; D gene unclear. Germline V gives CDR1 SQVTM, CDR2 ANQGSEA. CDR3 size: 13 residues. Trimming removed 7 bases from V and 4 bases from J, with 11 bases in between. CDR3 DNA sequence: TGCAGCGCTGCAGGCTCCGGGGCCAACGTCCTGACTTTC. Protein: CSAAGSGANVLTF.

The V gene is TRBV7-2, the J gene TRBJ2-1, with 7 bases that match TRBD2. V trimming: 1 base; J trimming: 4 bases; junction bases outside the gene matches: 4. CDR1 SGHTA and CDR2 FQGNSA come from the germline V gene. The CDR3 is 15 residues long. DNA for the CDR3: TGTGCCAGCAGCTTAGATGCGGGAGCGTACAATGAGCAGTTCTTC. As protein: CASSLDAGAYNEQFF.

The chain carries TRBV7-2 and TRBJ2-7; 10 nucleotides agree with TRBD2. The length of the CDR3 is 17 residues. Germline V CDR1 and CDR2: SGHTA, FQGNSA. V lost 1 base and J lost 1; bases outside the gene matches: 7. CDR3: CASSLGSSGSGSYEQYF. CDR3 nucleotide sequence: TGTGCCAGCAGCTTAGGCTCTAGCGGGAGTGGATCCTACGAGCAGTACTTC. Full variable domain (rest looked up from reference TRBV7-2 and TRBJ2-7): GAGVSQSPSNKVTEKGKDVELRCDPISGHTALYWYRQSLGQGLEFLIYFQGNSAPDKSGLPSDRFSAERTGGSVSTLTIQRTQQEDSAVYLCASSLGSSGSGSYEQYFGPGTRLTVT.

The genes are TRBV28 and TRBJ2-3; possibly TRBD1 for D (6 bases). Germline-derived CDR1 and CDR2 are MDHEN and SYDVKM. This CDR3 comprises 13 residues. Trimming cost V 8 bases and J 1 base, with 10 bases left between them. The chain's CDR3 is CASGRQGTDTQYF. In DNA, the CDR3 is TGTGCCAGCGGAAGACAGGGCACAGATACGCAGTATTTT. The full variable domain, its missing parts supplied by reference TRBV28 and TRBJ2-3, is DVKVTQSSRYLVKRTGEKVFLECVQDMDHENMFWYRQDPGLGLRLIYFSYDVKMKEKGDIPEGYSVSREKKERFSLILESASTNQTSMYLCASGRQGTDTQYFGPGTRLTVL.

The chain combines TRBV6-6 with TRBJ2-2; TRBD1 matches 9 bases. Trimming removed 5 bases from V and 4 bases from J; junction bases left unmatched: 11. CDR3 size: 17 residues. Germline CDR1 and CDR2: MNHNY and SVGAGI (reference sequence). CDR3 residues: CASSPPRDRVVTGELFF. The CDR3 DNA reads TGTGCCAGCAGTCCCCCTAGGGACAGGGTGGTCACCGGGGAGCTGTTTTTT.

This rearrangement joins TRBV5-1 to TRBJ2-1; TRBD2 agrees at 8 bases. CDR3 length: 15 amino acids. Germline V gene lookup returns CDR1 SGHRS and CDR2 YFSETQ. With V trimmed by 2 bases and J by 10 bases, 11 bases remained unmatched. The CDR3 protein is CASSLDRAGLDEQFF. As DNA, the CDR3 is TGCGCCAGCAGCTTAGATAGGGCGGGACTAGACGAGCAGTTCTTC.

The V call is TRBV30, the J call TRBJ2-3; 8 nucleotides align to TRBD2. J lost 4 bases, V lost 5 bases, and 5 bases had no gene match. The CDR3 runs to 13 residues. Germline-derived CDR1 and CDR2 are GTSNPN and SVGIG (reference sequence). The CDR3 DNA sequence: TGTGCCTGGGGTAGCGGGGCCGCAGATACGCAGTATTTT. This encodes CAWGSGAADTQYF.

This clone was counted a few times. The chain's CDR3 is CASRKDRGSYEQYF. The CDR3 nucleotides are TGTGCCAGCAGGAAGGACAGGGGCTCCTACGAGCAGTACTTC. V usage is TRBV2 and J usage is TRBJ2-7; 9 bases map to TRBD1. This CDR3 has 14 residues. From germline, CDR1 is SNHLY and CDR2 FYNNEI. Trimming at V came to 6 bases and at J to 0 bases, leaving 3 bases not matched to a gene. The full variable domain, completed using reference TRBV2 and TRBJ2-7, is EPEVTQTPSHQVTQMGQEVILRCVPISNHLYFYWYRQILGQKVEFLVSFYNNEISEKSEIFDDQFSVERPDGSNFTLKIRSTKLEDSAMYFCASRKDRGSYEQYFGPGTRLTVT.